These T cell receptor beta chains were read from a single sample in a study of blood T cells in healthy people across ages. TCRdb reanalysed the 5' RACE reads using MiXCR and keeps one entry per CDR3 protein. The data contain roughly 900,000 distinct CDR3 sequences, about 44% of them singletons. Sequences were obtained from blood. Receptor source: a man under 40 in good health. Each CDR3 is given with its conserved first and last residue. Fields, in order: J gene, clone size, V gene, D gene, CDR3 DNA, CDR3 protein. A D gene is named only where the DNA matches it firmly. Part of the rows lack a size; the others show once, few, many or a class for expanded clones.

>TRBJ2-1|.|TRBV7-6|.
TGTGCCAGCAGCTTAGTCCCGCAGGGACATGAGCAGTTCTTC
CASSLVPQGHEQFF
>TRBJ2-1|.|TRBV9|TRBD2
TGTGCCAGCAGCGTAGCTGGCGGGGGACACAATGAGCAGTTCTTC
CASSVAGGGHNEQFF
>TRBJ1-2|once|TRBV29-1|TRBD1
TGCAGCGTTGCGGACAGGGGAAGCGGCTACACCTTC
CSVADRGSGYTF
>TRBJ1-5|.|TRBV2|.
TGTGCCAGCAGTGAAGGAGGGGGGAGTAGCAATCAGCCCCAGCATTTT
CASSEGGGSSNQPQHF
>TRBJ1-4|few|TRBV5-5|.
TGTGCCAGCAGCCGTCCAGGTGACGAAAAACTGTTTTTT
CASSRPGDEKLFF
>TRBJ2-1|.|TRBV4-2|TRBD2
TGTGCCAGCAGCCAACTACTAGCGGGGGGATCCTACAATGAGCAGTTCTTC
CASSQLLAGGSYNEQFF
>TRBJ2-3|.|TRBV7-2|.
TGTGCCAGCAGCTGGGGGACGGTTAGCACAGATACGCAGTATTTT
CASSWGTVSTDTQYF
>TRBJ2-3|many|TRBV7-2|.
TGTGCCAGCAGCCCGAAGATGGGGTTCAGCACAGATACGCAGTATTTT
CASSPKMGFSTDTQYF
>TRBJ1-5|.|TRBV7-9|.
TGTGCCAGCAGCTTAGCGTTGCAGCCCCAGCATTTT
CASSLALQPQHF
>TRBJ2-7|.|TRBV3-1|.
TGTGCCAGCAGGGAGGGTAGCTCCTACGAGCAGTACTTC
CASREGSSYEQYF
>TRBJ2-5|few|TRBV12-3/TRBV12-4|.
TGTGCCAGCAGTTTGAACGGTGGGGAGACCCAGTACTTC
CASSLNGGETQYF
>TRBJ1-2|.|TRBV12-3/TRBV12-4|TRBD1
TGTGCCAGCAGCCCCCTACCTACAGGGGTGTATGGCTACACCTTC
CASSPLPTGVYGYTF
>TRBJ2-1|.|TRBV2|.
TGTGCCAGCAGGGATGACGGGAATGAGCAGTTCTTC
CASRDDGNEQFF
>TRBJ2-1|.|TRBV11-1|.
TGTGCCAGCAGCAGACTTAGCCCTGAGCAGTTCTTC
CASSRLSPEQFF
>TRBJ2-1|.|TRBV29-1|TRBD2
TGCAGCGTTGATCGGCGGGGGGATTACAATGAGCAGTTCTTC
CSVDRRGDYNEQFF
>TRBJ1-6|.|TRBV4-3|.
TGCGCCAGCAGCCAAGACCCCCGGGACGGAAATTCACCCCTCCACTTT
CASSQDPRDGNSPLHF
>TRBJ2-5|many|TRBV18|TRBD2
TGTGCCAGCTCACCCGGACTAGCCCAAGAGACCCAGTACTTC
CASSPGLAQETQYF
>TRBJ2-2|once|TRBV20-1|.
TGCAGTGCTAGTTCGGCGAAACCCGGGGAGCTGTTTTTT
CSASSAKPGELFF
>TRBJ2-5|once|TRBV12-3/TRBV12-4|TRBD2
TGTGCCAGCAGTGGGACTAGCGTGTTCGCAGAGACCCAGTACTTC
CASSGTSVFAETQYF
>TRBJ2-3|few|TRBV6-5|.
TGTGCCAGCAGTTACTCCGGCGCCTCTAGCACAGATACGCAGTATTTT
CASSYSGASSTDTQYF
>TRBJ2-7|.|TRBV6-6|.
TGTGCCAGCAGTGACTCGGCAGGGGAAGAGCAGTACTTC
CASSDSAGEEQYF
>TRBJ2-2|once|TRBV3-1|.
TGTGCCAGCAGGCTCCGAACCGGGGAGCTGTTTTTT
CASRLRTGELFF
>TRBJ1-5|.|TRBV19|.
TGTGCCAGTAAAGACTGGGGAGGGGATCAGCCCCAGCATTTT
CASKDWGGDQPQHF
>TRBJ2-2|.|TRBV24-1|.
TGTGCCACCAGTGATCCCGCCAGGTTACCAGGGGAGCTGTTTTTT
CATSDPARLPGELFF
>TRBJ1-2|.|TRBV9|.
TGTGCCAGCAGCTCGGGACTGGAATATGGCTACACCTTC
CASSSGLEYGYTF
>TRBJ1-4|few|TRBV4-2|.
TGTGCCTCACGGCGGGCTAATGAAAAACTGTTTTTT
CASRRANEKLFF
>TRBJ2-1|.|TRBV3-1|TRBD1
TGTGCCAGCAGCCGAAAACCGGACAGGCCTTCCTACAATGAGCAGTTCTTC
CASSRKPDRPSYNEQFF
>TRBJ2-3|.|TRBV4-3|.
TGCGCCAGCAGCCAAGATCTTAGGGGGGGACAGGAAACAGATACGCAGTATTTT
CASSQDLRGGQETDTQYF
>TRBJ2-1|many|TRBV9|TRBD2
TGTGCCAGCAGCGTGGGACTAGCCTATGAGCAGTTCTTC
CASSVGLAYEQFF
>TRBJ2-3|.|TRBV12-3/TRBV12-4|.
TGTGCCAGCATCCTCGGACGAGTGAGCACAGATACGCAGTATTTT
CASILGRVSTDTQYF
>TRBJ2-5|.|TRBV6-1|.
TGTGCCAGCAGTGAAGAGGGGAGAGTCCAAGAGACCCAGTACTTC
CASSEEGRVQETQYF
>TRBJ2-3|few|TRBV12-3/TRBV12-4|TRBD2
TGTGCCAGCACCCGAGCGGGGGGCGTCACAGATACGCAGTATTTT
CASTRAGGVTDTQYF
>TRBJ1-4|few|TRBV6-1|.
TGTGCCAGCAGCCGGACAACCACTAATGAAAAACTGTTTTTT
CASSRTTTNEKLFF
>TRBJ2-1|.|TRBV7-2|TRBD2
TGTGCCAGCAGCTTATTAGCGGGGGGCTACAGTGAGCAGTTCTTC
CASSLLAGGYSEQFF
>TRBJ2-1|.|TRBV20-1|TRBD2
TGCAGTGCTAGAGATCCGGCTAGCGGGGGTAATGAACAGTTCTTC
CSARDPASGGNEQFF
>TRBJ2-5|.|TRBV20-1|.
TGCAGTGCTAGAACGGGTTCAAACACGAAAAGTGGGACCCAGTACTTC
CSARTGSNTKSGTQYF
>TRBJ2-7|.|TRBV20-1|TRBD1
TGCAGTGCTAGAGTGGGGACAGGGAGGACGGCCTACGAGCAGTACTTC
CSARVGTGRTAYEQYF
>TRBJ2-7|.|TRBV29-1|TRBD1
TGCAGCGTTACAGGGGAGTCCTACGAGTACTTC
CSVTGESYEYF
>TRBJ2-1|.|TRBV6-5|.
TGTGCCAGCAGTGCCGGGGACACCCCCGAGCAGTTCTTC
CASSAGDTPEQFF
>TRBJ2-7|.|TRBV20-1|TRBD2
TGCAGTGCACGCGGGGGAACCCACTACGAGCAGTACTTC
CSARGGTHYEQYF
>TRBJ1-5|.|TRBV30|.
TGTGCCTGGAGTGTACGACCCGGGGAACATAGCAATCAGCCCCAGCATTTT
CAWSVRPGEHSNQPQHF
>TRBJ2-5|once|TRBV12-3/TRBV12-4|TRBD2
TGTGCCAGCACGAGACTAGCGGCATTTGAGACCCAGTACTTC
CASTRLAAFETQYF
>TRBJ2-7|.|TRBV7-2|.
TGTGCCAGCAGCTTAGACCATGCCTACGAGCAGTACTTC
CASSLDHAYEQYF
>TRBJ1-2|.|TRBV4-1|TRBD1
TGCGCCAGCAGCCAGAAGGGAACAGGGGACGATGGCTACACCTTC
CASSQKGTGDDGYTF